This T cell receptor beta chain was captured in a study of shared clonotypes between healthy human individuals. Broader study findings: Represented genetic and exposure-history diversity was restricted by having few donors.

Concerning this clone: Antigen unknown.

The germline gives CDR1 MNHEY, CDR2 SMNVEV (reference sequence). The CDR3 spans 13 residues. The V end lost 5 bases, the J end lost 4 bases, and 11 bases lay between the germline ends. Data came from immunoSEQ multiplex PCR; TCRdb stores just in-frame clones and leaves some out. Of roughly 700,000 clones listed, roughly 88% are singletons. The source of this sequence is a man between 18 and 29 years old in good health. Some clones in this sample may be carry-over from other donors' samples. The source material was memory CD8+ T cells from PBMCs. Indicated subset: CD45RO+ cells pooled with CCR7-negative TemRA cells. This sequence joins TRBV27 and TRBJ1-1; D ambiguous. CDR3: CASSGRVGTEAFF. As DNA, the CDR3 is TGTGCCAGCAGTGGCCGGGTCGGCACTGAAGCTTTCTTT.